This T cell receptor (beta chain) is drawn from a study of cytomegalovirus exposure and HLA in healthy donors. Study overall: HLA-typed donors were the source of 80 million to 90 million unique TCRs, which an early data release held.

Primers included in the PCR were 60 Vbeta and 13 Jbeta primers. Measured with immunoSEQ multiplex PCR; TCRdb has only the in-frame clones, and not every one. Of about 120,000 clones listed, roughly 80% are singletons. Study-level findings and limits: Reportedly, TCR beta sequences accurately predicted HLA-A and HLA-B alleles in most subjects. Common viral pathogens were later found to be apparently linked to several of the most significant clusters.

The germline V gene has CDR1 SGHVS and CDR2 FQNEAQ. The CDR3 runs to 15 residues. Germline trimming cut 5 bases from V and 0 bases from J; bases unmatched to any gene: 3. With respect to this clone: What it recognizes is unknown.

The chain recombines TRBV7-8 with TRBJ2-1, with TRBD2 matching 8 bases. The TCR sequence derives from a woman aged 35 to 49 in good health and CMV-seropositive. The sample comprised PBMCs. CDR3 DNA: TGTGCCAGCAGCCCGAGCGGGAGCTCCTACAATGAGCAGTTCTTC. Its translation: CASSPSGSSYNEQFF.